This passage covers 17 T cell receptor beta chains from one sample sequenced in a study of blood T cells in healthy people across ages. The use of a sample-barcoded 5' primer and a J-beta primer mix characterized a second PCR of 7 to 11 cycles. TCRdb processed the 5' RACE reads anew with MiXCR; each CDR3 protein has one entry. This table holds 1.5 million to 2 million distinct CDR3 sequences, 28% found once. Sequences were obtained from blood. These receptors all come from a woman aged 30 to 39 in good health.

The V and J genes are TRBV5-1 and TRBJ2-7; the match to TRBD2 covers 10 bases. The V gene end was trimmed by 0 bases and the J gene end by 6 bases; junction bases not matched to a gene: 3. Germline V gives CDR1 SGHRS, CDR2 YFSETQ. This CDR3 is 14 amino acids long. CDR3 sequence: CASSLEAGGPEQYF. The CDR3, as DNA: TGCGCCAGCAGCTTGGAAGCGGGGGGGCCCGAGCAGTACTTC.

This clonotype occurred a few times. Compared with germline, one end of the junction differs, possibly owing to a read error. This chain joins TRBV6-6 and TRBJ1-2, with D perhaps matching TRBD1 (6 bases). The CDR3 has 12 amino acids. CDR1 is MNHNY, CDR2 SVGAGI, per germline (reference sequence). CDR3 sequence: CAGSYAGEGYTF. CDR3 sequence (DNA): TGTGCCGGCAGTTACGCAGGGGAAGGCTACACCTTC.

The rearrangement links TRBV5-1 to TRBJ2-7; 9 bases line up with TRBD1. The germline CDR1 and CDR2 sequences are SGHRS and YFSETQ. V trimming: 5 bases; J trimming: 4 bases; junction bases outside the gene matches: 16. CDR3 size: 17 residues. The CDR3 reads CASSLRDRALGRYEQYF. The CDR3, as DNA: TGCGCCAGCAGTCTCCGGGACAGGGCCCTGGGTCGGTACGAGCAGTACTTC. The variable domain in full, with the rest retrieved from reference TRBV5-1 and TRBJ2-7, is KAGVTQTPRYLIKTRGQQVTLSCSPISGHRSVSWYQQTPGQGLQFLFEYFSETQRNKGNFPGRFSGRQFSNSRSEMNVSTLELGDSALYLCASSLRDRALGRYEQYFGPGTRLTVT.

This clonotype occurred a few times. The chain carries TRBV5-1 and TRBJ2-7; perhaps TRBD2 as D (5 bases). Germline CDR1 and CDR2: SGHRS and YFSETQ. The CDR3 is 15 amino acids. Trimming stripped 4 bases from V and 5 bases from J, with 19 bases between. The CDR3 is CASSRSRETRNEQYF. CDR3 sequence (DNA): TGCGCCAGCAGCCGTTCTAGGGAGACTCGGAACGAGCAGTACTTC.

Worth noting for this clonotype: This could be a read error, since a much larger clone is one nucleotide away. The J gene is TRBJ2-7, the V gene TRBV10-3, with D hard to call. The germline gives CDR1 ENHRY, CDR2 SYGVKD. V lost 1 base, J lost 7 bases, and 8 bases lay in between. This CDR3 has 12 residues. The chain's CDR3 is CAISEFLFEQYF. DNA of the CDR3: TGTGCCATCAGTGAGTTTTTGTTTGAGCAGTACTTC.

The gene calls are TRBV6-2 or TRBV6-3 and TRBJ2-1; 7 bases are shared with TRBD2. CDR3 length: 16 amino acids. Germline assignment: CDR1 MNHEY and CDR2 SVGEGT. The J segment lost 6 bases and the V segment lost 8 bases, leaving 16 bases of the junction unmatched. The CDR3 spells CASLGTTGKEGNEQFF. The DNA for the CDR3 is TGTGCCAGCCTAGGGACTACTGGGAAAGAGGGCAATGAGCAGTTCTTC.

The CDR3 loop reads CASSIRDGAKYQPQHF. The CDR3 DNA reads as TGTGCCAGCAGTATACGGGACGGAGCTAAGTACCAGCCCCAGCATTTT. This chain joins TRBV12-3 or TRBV12-4 and TRBJ1-5, with D maybe TRBD1 (5 bases). Trimming stripped 5 bases from V and 7 bases from J, with 21 bases between. This CDR3 contains 16 residues.

About this clonotype itself: This sequence may be a read error, since a much larger clone differs from it by one base. The V call is TRBV20-1, the J call TRBJ2-1; TRBD2 aligns across 13 bases. V lost 7 bases, J lost 8 bases, and 8 bases stayed unmatched. The CDR3 runs 14 residues. Germline loops: CDR1 DFQATT, CDR2 SNEGSKA (reference sequence). This chain's CDR3 is CSVPRTSGSHEQFF. In DNA form, the CDR3 reads TGCAGTGTCCCGAGGACTAGCGGGAGTCATGAGCAGTTCTTC.

This clonotype was found many times. The rearrangement joins TRBV18 to TRBJ2-5; no definite D call. This CDR3 region has 14 residues. Trimming removed 1 base at V and 5 bases at J, with 11 bases between. Germline assignment: CDR1 KGHSH and CDR2 LQKENI. CDR3 coding DNA: TGTGCCAGCTCACCACTAGCTCCGCCGGAGACCCAGTACTTC. It encodes CASSPLAPPETQYF.

The rearrangement joins TRBV7-2 to TRBJ2-1; 12 bases are shared with TRBD2. CDR3 length: 18 amino acids. CDR1 and CDR2 from the germline V gene are SGHTA and FQGNSA. The junction had 10 bases not matched to a gene; V was cut back by 5 bases and J by 2 bases. The CDR3 reads CASSEGLAGPNTYNEQFF. In DNA form, the CDR3 reads TGTGCCAGCAGCGAAGGACTAGCGGGACCTAATACCTACAATGAGCAGTTCTTC.

The J gene is TRBJ2-5, the V gene TRBV20-1; weak D call: TRBD1 (5 bases). The CDR3 runs to 15 residues. CDR1 and CDR2 from the germline V gene are DFQATT and SNEGSKA (reference sequence). With 1 base removed from V and 0 bases from J, the gap between germline ends came to 12 bases. CDR3 loop: CSARVPTADQETQYF. DNA for the CDR3: TGCAGTGCTAGAGTCCCGACAGCAGACCAAGAGACCCAGTACTTC.

V usage is TRBV12-3 or TRBV12-4 and J usage is TRBJ2-5; 7 nucleotides align to TRBD1. The CDR3 is 15 residues long. J was trimmed by 4 bases and V by 2 bases; bases with no gene match: 7. CDR3 sequence reads: CASSLNRGGGETQYF. CDR3 bases: TGTGCCAGCAGTTTAAACAGGGGTGGAGGAGAGACCCAGTACTTC.

This chain joins TRBV20-1 and TRBJ2-1; TRBD2 matches 8 bases. The CDR3 is made up of 16 amino acids. V was clipped by 1 base and J by 4 bases; unmatched bases: 9. Looked up from germline, CDR1 is DFQATT and CDR2 is SNEGSKA (reference sequence). The CDR3 DNA reads as TGCAGTGCTAGAGGTCTTGGGAGCGGGAGTTACAATGAGCAGTTCTTC. Encoded protein: CSARGLGSGSYNEQFF.

V gene TRBV28 combines with J gene TRBJ2-1; 7 positions match TRBD2. With V trimmed by 5 bases and J by 3 bases, 13 bases remained unmatched. Germline CDR1 is MDHEN and CDR2 is SYDVKM. The CDR3 has 17 amino acids. CDR3 loop: CASSQIPGGGDYNEQFF. In DNA, the CDR3 is TGTGCCAGCAGTCAAATCCCTGGGGGGGGGGACTACAATGAGCAGTTCTTC.

The chain carries TRBV6-6 and TRBJ1-5, with D perhaps TRBD1 (5 bases). This CDR3 comprises 14 residues. The V and J ends lost 2 bases and 5 bases respectively, with 10 bases between them. Germline CDR1 is MNHNY and CDR2 is SVGAGI (reference sequence). The DNA for the CDR3 is TGTGCCAGCAGTTACCGGCAGGGTCATCAGCCCCAGCATTTT. This translates into CASSYRQGHQPQHF.

V usage is TRBV24-1 and J usage is TRBJ2-5, with 9 positions matching TRBD2. The CDR3 runs to 16 residues. Germline V CDR1 and CDR2: KGHDR, SFDVKD. J was trimmed by 11 bases and V by 3 bases; bases with no gene match: 15. The CDR3, as DNA: TGTGCCACCAGTGATACCAACCGCGGGAGGGGCAATGAGCAGTACTTC. Its protein is CATSDTNRGRGNEQYF.

The rearrangement links TRBV4-1 to TRBJ1-1; D perhaps matches TRBD1 (6 bases). V lost 3 bases to trimming and J lost 3 bases, with 14 bases between them. The CDR3 is 15 residues long. Germline V gives CDR1 MGHRA, CDR2 YSYEKL. The chain's CDR3 is CASSQLTGRDTEAFF. The CDR3, as DNA: TGCGCCAGCAGCCAGCTAACAGGGCGAGACACTGAAGCTTTCTTT.